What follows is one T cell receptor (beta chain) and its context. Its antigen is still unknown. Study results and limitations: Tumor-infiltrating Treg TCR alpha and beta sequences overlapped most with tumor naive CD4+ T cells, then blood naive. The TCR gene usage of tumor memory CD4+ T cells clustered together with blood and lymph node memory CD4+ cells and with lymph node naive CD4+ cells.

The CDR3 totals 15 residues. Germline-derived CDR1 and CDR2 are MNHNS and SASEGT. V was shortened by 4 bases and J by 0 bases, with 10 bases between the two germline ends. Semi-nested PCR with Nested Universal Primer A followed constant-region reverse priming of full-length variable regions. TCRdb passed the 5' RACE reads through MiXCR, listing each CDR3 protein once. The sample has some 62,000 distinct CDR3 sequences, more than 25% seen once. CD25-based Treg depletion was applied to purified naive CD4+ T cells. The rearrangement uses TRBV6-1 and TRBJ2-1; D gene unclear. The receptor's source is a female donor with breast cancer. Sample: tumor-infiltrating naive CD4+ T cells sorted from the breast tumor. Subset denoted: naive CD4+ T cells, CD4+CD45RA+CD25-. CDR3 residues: CASSGARLSYNEQFF. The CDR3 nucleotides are TGTGCCAGCAGTGGGGCTAGACTCTCCTACAATGAGCAGTTCTTC.